This T cell receptor (beta chain) was recovered during a study of blood T cell repertoires in COVID-19. Study-wide background: Sites in the United States, Italy and Spain provided acute and convalescent COVID-19 samples. In each case, the material was cDNA or gDNA derived from T cells, B-cell-depleted T cells, or PBMCs.

As handled by the study authors: Researchers report that nucleated cell counts were estimated from reference gene primer amplification. Assay: immunoSEQ multiplex PCR; the TCRdb copy retains only in-frame clones and omits some. D and trimming were read from the DNA, whereas the V and J calls and clone size are those reported in that table. The sample records about 100,000 clones, over 75% being singletons. Germline assignment: CDR1 SGHVS and CDR2 FQNEAQ. Trimming shortened V by 6 bases and J by 7 bases, and 18 bases separated the two germline ends. The CDR3 loop spans 14 amino acids. This chain connects TRBV7-8 to TRBJ1-2, with D unresolved. The sequence came from a man aged 25-40 years in a cohort sampled during active COVID-19. The material sequenced was peripheral blood. Written as DNA, the CDR3 is TGTGCCAGCAGACCATTGTCCACCCCCGGTGGCTACACCTTC. Protein: CASRPLSTPGGYTF.